What follows are 21 T cell receptor beta chains derived from one specimen sequenced in a study of CD8 T cells in ankylosing spondylitis. Study-level findings and limits: Ankylosing spondylitis blood appeared to carry a characteristic TCR beta motif of several highly homologous variants.

TCRdb called the 5' RACE reads again in MiXCR, with one record for every CDR3 protein. The top ten clones hold around 19% of a sample with under 850,000 distinct CDR3 sequences, 15% to 20% of them seen once. Their specific antigens are unknown. The sample consisted of blood, either unsorted or a sorted T cell fraction (not recorded which). Receptors originate from a male donor with ankylosing spondylitis.

The chain is built from TRBV19 and TRBJ1-3; D is unclear. Per the germline V gene, CDR1 is LNHDA and CDR2 is SQIVND (reference sequence). V shed 6 bases and J shed 4 bases, with 10 bases lying between them. The CDR3 totals 13 residues. The CDR3 DNA reads TGTGCCAGTAGAAGCTCGGGGGGAAACACCATATATTTT. It yields the protein CASRSSGGNTIYF.

There are a few counts of this clonotype. The chain couples TRBV20-1 to TRBJ1-4, with D unclear. The CDR3 is 11 amino acids. The V and J ends lost 5 bases and 4 bases respectively, with 5 bases between them. From germline, CDR1 is DFQATT and CDR2 SNEGSKA (reference sequence). The CDR3 DNA reads TGCAGTGCTCTCCTTAATGAAAAACTGTTTTTT. Translation: CSALLNEKLFF.

The chain uses TRBV7-9 and TRBJ2-2, with 8 positions matching TRBD2. The V gene's germline CDR1 is SEHNR and CDR2 FQNEAQ (reference sequence). CDR3 size: 13 residues. The junction had 3 bases not matched to a gene; V was cut back by 5 bases and J by 7 bases. CDR3 sequence (DNA): TGTGCCAGCAGCACAGGGACTAGCGGGGAGCTGTTTTTT. Translated, it gives CASSTGTSGELFF.

The chain carries TRBV6-2 or TRBV6-3 and TRBJ2-7, with D hard to call. CDR3 length: 12 amino acids. V was trimmed by 4 bases and J by 6 bases, leaving 10 bases between them. CDR1 is MNHEY, CDR2 SVGEGT, per germline. CDR3 protein: CASSFILGEQYF. Written as DNA, the CDR3 is TGTGCCAGCAGTTTTATTTTAGGCGAGCAGTACTTC.

The table lists this clonotype with many counts. In DNA, the CDR3 is TGCAGTGCTAACCGACTAGCGGACTACAATGAGCAGTTCTTC. As protein: CSANRLADYNEQFF. This chain links TRBV20-1 with TRBJ2-1; 9 positions match TRBD2. Germline CDR1 reads DFQATT; CDR2 reads SNEGSKA (reference sequence). The V and J ends lost 4 bases and 3 bases, in that order; junction bases with no gene match: 4. The length of the CDR3 is 14 residues.

This sequence joins TRBV15 and TRBJ2-7; tentatively, D is TRBD1 or TRBD2 (5 bases each). This CDR3 has 17 residues. Between the trimmed V and J ends, which lost 0 bases and 0 bases, there was a span of 15 bases. Germline assignment: CDR1 LNHNV and CDR2 YYDKDF (reference sequence). CDR3 region: CATSRDGGLGSSYEQYF. The DNA of the CDR3 is TGTGCCACCAGCAGAGATGGGGGATTGGGAAGCTCCTACGAGCAGTACTTC.

This clonotype has just a few counts. V gene TRBV29-1 combines with J gene TRBJ2-3; D perhaps matches TRBD1 (5 bases). V lost 4 bases and J 6 bases, leaving 11 bases between the germline ends. This CDR3 has 12 residues. CDR1 SQVTM and CDR2 ANQGSEA come from the germline V gene. The CDR3 is CSVVGHSDTQYF. CDR3 DNA sequence: TGCAGCGTTGTAGGACATTCGGATACGCAGTATTTT.

J is TRBJ1-1 and V is TRBV29-1, with 9 bases fitting TRBD1. V was pared by 6 bases and J by 0 bases, with 5 bases of the junction left unmatched. Germline-derived CDR1 and CDR2 are SQVTM and ANQGSEA. The CDR3 extends over 14 amino acids. CDR3 region: CSVGTGTLNTEAFF. Written as DNA, the CDR3 is TGCAGCGTCGGGACAGGGACTTTGAACACTGAAGCTTTCTTT.

This clonotype was recorded a few times. This rearrangement joins TRBV7-9 to TRBJ2-1; 9 bases are shared with TRBD2. The germline V gene encodes CDR1 SEHNR and CDR2 FQNEAQ (reference sequence). CDR3 length: 15 residues. V was clipped by 5 bases and J by 2 bases; unmatched bases: 4. The CDR3, as DNA: TGTGCCAGCAGCCCCAAGCGGGAGGCCTACAATGAGCAGTTCTTC. This codes for CASSPKREAYNEQFF.

In this sample, this clonotype turned up a few times. The V and J genes are TRBV6-5 and TRBJ2-7; 8 bases map to TRBD1. J was trimmed by 3 bases and V by 3 bases; bases with no gene match: 10. CDR3 length equals 16 residues. CDR1 and CDR2 from the germline V gene are MNHEY and SVGAGI. CDR3 DNA: TGTGCCAGCAGTTATTCAACAGGGGGAATAGGCTACGAGCAGTACTTC. This sequence encodes CASSYSTGGIGYEQYF.

This clonotype appeared a few times. The chain employs TRBV7-9 and TRBJ2-5; 9 nucleotides match TRBD2. Trimming took 5 bases from V and 3 from J; bases not matched to a gene: 4. From germline, CDR1 is SEHNR and CDR2 FQNEAQ (reference sequence). This CDR3 has 14 residues. Here the CDR3 reads CASSHSGGKETQYF. CDR3 DNA sequence: TGTGCCAGCAGCCACAGCGGGGGGAAAGAGACCCAGTACTTC.

There are a few counts of this clonotype. The chain uses TRBV6-5 and TRBJ1-2; D remains unclear. V lost 6 bases to trimming and J lost 3 bases, with 8 bases between them. The CDR3 is made up of 12 amino acids. The germline V gene encodes CDR1 MNHEY and CDR2 SVGAGI. The CDR3 coding sequence is TGTGCCAGCAGGAAACAGCACTATGGCTACACCTTC. Translated: CASRKQHYGYTF.

This clonotype has just a few counts. V usage is TRBV7-9 and J usage is TRBJ2-1, with D hard to call. Germline assignment: CDR1 SEHNR and CDR2 FQNEAQ (reference sequence). This CDR3 region has 16 residues. Deletions cut 8 bases from V and 1 base from J, with 18 bases between. CDR3 DNA sequence: TGTGCCAGCTGTAGCCTGGCTCCGCCTTCCTACAATGAGCAGTTCTTC. It encodes CASCSLAPPSYNEQFF. Based on the CDR3 plus reference TRBV7-9 and TRBJ2-1, the full variable domain is DTGVSQNPRHKITKRGQNVTFRCDPISEHNRLYWYRQTLGQGPEFLTYFQNEAQLEKSRLLSDRFSAERPKGSFSTLEIQRTEQGDSAMYLCASCSLAPPSYNEQFFGPGTRLTVL.

This clonotype was counted a few times. The rearrangement uses TRBV5-1 and TRBJ2-2; D not certain. The CDR3 covers 16 residues. Deletions cut 4 bases from V and 1 base from J, with 14 bases between. Germline assignment: CDR1 SGHRS and CDR2 YFSETQ. The CDR3 loop is CASSPRPRLNTGELFF. The CDR3, as DNA: TGCGCCAGCAGCCCGAGGCCCAGACTGAACACCGGGGAGCTGTTTTTT.

The chain joins TRBV20-1 to TRBJ2-1, with 9 bases aligning to TRBD2. The CDR3 totals 13 residues. Germline V gene data show CDR1 as DFQATT and CDR2 as SNEGSKA (reference sequence). The CDR3 DNA is TGCAGCGCGCCGGCGGGGGGGCCCCATGAGCAGTTCTTC. Translated: CSAPAGGPHEQFF.

This clonotype was seen only once. CDR3: CASLGGTGNYGYTF. CDR3 DNA: TGTGCCAGCTTAGGGGGGACCGGTAACTATGGCTACACCTTC. The V call is TRBV2, the J call TRBJ1-2, with TRBD1 as a possible D gene (6 bases). CDR3 length equals 14 residues. CDR1 is SNHLY and CDR2 is FYNNEI in the germline V gene. Trimming took off 8 bases at V and 1 base at J, with 14 bases between the two ends.

This sequence joins TRBV27 and TRBJ2-6; D is undetermined. The CDR3 contains 15 residues. The V and J ends lost 7 bases and 0 bases respectively, with 10 bases between them. Looked up from germline, CDR1 is MNHEY and CDR2 is SMNVEV (reference sequence). The CDR3 is CASTSTVSGANVLTF. The CDR3 nucleotides are TGTGCCAGCACCTCTACAGTCTCTGGGGCCAACGTCCTGACTTTC. Filled out from reference TRBV27 and TRBJ2-6, the complete variable domain reads EAQVTQNPRYLITVTGKKLTVTCSQNMNHEYMSWYRQDPGLGLRQIYYSMNVEVTDKGDVPEGYKVSRKEKRNFPLILESPSPNQTSLYFCASTSTVSGANVLTFGAGSRLTVL.

This rearrangement joins TRBV5-1 to TRBJ2-1; 14 nucleotides line up with TRBD2. Germline V gene sequence: CDR1 SGHRS, CDR2 YFSETQ. V lost 7 bases, J lost 10 bases, and 10 bases stayed unmatched. This CDR3 is 15 amino acids long. The CDR3 loop is CASGQTSGGAREQFF. CDR3 in DNA: TGCGCCAGCGGACAGACTAGCGGGGGGGCCCGGGAGCAGTTCTTC.

The chain has TRBV7-6 and TRBJ2-1; 7 nucleotides line up with TRBD2. Trimming at V came to 4 bases and at J to 3 bases, leaving 12 bases not matched to a gene. CDR3 length: 17 amino acids. Germline V gene sequence: CDR1 SGHVS, CDR2 FNYEAQ. CDR3 in DNA: TGTGCCAGCAGCTCCCCTATGGCGGGAGCTGACTACAATGAGCAGTTCTTC. This gives the protein CASSSPMAGADYNEQFF.

The rearrangement uses TRBV20-1 and TRBJ1-1; 9 bases fit TRBD1. CDR1 DFQATT and CDR2 SNEGSKA come from the germline V gene (reference sequence). The V and J ends lost 4 bases and 5 bases, in that order; junction bases with no gene match: 8. The CDR3 runs 14 residues. This chain's CDR3 is CSAIDRGTGTEAFF. CDR3 sequence (DNA): TGCAGTGCTATCGACAGGGGGACTGGTACTGAAGCTTTCTTT.

V and J are TRBV12-3 or TRBV12-4 and TRBJ2-7; D possibly corresponds to TRBD1 (6 bases). This CDR3 contains 14 residues. V dropped 6 bases and J dropped 0 bases, with 12 bases sitting between them. The CDR3 is CASSHTGISYEQYF. The CDR3 bases are TGTGCCAGCAGCCATACAGGGATCTCCTACGAGCAGTACTTC.